The sample holds one count of the clone carrying this T cell receptor (beta chain). Its antigen is not identified. This CDR3 spans 13 amino acids. The V gene's germline CDR1 is MNHNS and CDR2 SASEGT. V shed 6 bases and J 5 bases; nucleotides not matched to a gene: 2. The source of the sample is a study of OX40 agonist ivuxolimab in advanced cancers. The overall study: Enrolled patients in dose escalation had cancers that were hepatocellular carcinoma, melanoma, renal cell or head and neck cancer. The mean age was roughly 60 years, ranging from 23 to 79, with 65% to 90% of participants male.

Study-wide findings and caveats: CD4+ and CD8+ blood T cells expanded clonally by week 6 at 0.1 to 3.0 mg/kg.

TCRdb keeps only in-frame clones here, not all; method: immunoSEQ multiplex PCR. The sample has about 30,000 clones, 80% to 95% seen once; the top ten hold 4.5% to 5%. The source is an adult with an advanced solid tumor such as melanoma, head and neck, liver or kidney cancer. The chain carries TRBV6-1 and TRBJ2-5, with 11 bases identical to TRBD1. Here the sequenced sample was CD4+ or CD8+ T cells sorted from blood, taken in a trial of the OX40 agonist ivuxolimab. CDR3 protein: CASRDRGRETQYF. The CDR3 DNA sequence: TGTGCCAGCAGGGACAGGGGGCGCGAGACCCAGTACTTC.